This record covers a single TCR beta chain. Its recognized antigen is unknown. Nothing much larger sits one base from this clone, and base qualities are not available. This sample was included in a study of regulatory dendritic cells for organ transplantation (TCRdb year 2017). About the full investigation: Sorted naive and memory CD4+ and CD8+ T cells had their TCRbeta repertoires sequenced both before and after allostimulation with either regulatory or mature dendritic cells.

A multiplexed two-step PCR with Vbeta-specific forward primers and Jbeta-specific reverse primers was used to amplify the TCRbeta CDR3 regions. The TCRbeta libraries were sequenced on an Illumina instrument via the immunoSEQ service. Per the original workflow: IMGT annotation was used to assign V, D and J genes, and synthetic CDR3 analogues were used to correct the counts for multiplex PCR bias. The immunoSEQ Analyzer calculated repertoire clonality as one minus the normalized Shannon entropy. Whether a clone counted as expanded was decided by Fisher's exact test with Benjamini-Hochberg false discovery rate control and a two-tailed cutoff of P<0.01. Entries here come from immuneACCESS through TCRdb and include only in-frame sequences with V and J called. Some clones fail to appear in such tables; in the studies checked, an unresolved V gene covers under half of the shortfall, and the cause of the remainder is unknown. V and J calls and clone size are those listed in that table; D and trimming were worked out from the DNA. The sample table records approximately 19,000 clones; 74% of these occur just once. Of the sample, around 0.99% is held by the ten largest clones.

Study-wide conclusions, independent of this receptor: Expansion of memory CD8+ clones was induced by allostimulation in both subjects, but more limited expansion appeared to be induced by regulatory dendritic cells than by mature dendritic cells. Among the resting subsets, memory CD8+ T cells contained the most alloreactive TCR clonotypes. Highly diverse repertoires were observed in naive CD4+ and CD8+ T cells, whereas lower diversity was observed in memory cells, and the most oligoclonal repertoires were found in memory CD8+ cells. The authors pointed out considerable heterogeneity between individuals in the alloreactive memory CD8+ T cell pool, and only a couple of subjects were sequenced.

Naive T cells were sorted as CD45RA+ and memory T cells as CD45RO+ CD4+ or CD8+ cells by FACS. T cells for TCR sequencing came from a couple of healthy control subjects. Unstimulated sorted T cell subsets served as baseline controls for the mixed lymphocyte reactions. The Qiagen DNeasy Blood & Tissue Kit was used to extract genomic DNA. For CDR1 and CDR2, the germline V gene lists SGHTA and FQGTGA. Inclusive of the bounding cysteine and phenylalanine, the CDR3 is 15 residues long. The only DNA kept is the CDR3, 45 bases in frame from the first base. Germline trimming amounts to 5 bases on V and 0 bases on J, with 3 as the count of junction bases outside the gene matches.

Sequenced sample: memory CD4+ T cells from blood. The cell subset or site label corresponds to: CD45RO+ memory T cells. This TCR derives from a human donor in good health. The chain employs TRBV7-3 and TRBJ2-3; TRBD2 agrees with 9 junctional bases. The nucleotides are TGTGCCAGCAGCCCCGGGACTAGCAGCACAGATACGCAGTATTTT. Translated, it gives CASSPGTSSTDTQYF.